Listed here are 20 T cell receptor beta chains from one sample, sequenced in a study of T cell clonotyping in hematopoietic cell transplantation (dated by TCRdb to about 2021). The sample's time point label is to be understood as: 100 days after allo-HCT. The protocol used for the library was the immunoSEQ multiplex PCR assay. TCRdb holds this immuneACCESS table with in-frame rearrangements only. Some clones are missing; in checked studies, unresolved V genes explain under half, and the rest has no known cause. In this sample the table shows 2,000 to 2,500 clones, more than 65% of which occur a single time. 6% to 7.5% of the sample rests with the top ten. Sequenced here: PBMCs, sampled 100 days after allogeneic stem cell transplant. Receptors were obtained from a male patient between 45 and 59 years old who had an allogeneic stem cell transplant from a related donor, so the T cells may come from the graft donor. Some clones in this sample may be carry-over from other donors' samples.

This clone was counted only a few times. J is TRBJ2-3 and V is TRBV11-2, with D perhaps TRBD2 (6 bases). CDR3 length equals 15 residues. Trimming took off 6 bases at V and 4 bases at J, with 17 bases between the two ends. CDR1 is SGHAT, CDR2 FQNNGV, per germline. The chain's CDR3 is CASSKALGSPDTQYF. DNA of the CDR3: TGTGCCAGCAGTAAAGCCCTCGGGAGTCCAGATACGCAGTATTTT.

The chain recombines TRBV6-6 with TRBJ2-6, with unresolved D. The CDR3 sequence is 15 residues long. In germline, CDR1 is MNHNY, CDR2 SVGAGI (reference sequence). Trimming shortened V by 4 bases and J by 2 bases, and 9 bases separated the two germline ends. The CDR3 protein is CASSFVLAGANVLTF. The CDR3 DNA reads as TGTGCCAGCAGTTTTGTACTGGCTGGGGCCAACGTCCTGACTTTC.

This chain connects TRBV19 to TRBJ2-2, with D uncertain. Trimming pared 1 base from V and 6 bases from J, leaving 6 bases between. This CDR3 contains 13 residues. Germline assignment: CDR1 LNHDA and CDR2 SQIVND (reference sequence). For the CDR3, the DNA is TGTGCCAGTAGTATAGTAAGAGCCGGGGAGCTGTTTTTT. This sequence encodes CASSIVRAGELFF.

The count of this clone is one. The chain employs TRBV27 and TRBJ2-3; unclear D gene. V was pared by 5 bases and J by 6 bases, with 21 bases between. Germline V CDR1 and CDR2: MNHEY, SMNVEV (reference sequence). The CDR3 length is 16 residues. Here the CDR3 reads CASSLTPGQPRDTQYF. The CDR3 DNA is TGTGCCAGCAGTCTGACCCCCGGGCAGCCGCGGGATACGCAGTATTTT.

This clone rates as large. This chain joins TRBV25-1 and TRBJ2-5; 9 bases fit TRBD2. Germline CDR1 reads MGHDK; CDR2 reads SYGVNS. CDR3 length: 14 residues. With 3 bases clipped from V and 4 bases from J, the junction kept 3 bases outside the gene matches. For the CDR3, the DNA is TGTGCCAGCAGTGATAGCGGGAGACGAGAGACCCAGTACTTC. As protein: CASSDSGRRETQYF.

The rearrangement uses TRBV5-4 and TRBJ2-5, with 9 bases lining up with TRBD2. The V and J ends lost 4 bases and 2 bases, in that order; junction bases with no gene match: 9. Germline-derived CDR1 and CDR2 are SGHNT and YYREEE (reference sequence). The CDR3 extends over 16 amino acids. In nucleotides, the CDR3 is TGTGCCAGCAGCCTAGCCGGGCTAGCGGGGCAAGAGACCCAGTACTTC. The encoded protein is CASSLAGLAGQETQYF.

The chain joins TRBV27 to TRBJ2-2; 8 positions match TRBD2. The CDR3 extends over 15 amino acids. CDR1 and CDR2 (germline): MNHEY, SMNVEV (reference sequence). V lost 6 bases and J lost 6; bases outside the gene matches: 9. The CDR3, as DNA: TGTGCCAGCAGGCGGGGGAGCGGGAGTGCCGGGGAGCTGTTTTTT. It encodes CASRRGSGSAGELFF.

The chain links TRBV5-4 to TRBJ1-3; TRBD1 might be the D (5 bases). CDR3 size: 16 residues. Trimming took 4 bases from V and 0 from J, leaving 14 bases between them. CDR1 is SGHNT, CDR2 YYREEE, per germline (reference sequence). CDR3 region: CASSAGTSSSGNTIYF. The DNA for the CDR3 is TGTGCCAGCAGCGCCGGGACCTCTAGCTCTGGAAACACCATATATTTT.

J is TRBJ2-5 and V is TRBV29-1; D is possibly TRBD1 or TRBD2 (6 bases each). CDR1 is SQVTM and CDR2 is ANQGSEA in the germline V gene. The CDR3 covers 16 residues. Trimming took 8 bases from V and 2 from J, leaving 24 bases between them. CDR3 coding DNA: TGCAGCACCGAGGGGGGATCCTTTACTTCGCAAGAGACCCAGTACTTC. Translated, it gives CSTEGGSFTSQETQYF.

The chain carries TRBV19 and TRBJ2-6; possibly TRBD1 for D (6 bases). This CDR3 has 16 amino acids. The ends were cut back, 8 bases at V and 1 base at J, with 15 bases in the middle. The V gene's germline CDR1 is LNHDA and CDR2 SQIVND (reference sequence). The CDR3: CASGGGLGSGANVLTF. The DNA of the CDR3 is TGTGCCAGTGGGGGCGGCTTAGGGTCTGGGGCCAACGTCCTGACTTTC.

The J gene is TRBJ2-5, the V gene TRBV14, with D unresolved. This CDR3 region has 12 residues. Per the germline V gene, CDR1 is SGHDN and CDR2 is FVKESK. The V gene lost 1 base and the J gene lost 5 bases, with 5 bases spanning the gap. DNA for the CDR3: TGTGCCAGCAGCCAAGCCCGGGAGACCCAGTACTTC. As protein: CASSQARETQYF.

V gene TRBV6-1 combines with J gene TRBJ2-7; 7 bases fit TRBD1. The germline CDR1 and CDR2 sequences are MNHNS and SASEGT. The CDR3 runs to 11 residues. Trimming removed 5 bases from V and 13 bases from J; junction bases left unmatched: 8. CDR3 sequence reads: CASSPDRAVYF. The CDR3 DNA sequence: TGTGCCAGCAGTCCTGACAGGGCCGTCTACTTC.

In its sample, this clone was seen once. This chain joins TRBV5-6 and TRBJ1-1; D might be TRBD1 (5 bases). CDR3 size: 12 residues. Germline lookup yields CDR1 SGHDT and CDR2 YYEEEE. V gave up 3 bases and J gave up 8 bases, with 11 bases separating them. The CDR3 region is CASSWREGEAFF. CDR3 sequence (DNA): TGTGCCAGCAGCTGGAGGGAGGGGGAAGCTTTCTTT.

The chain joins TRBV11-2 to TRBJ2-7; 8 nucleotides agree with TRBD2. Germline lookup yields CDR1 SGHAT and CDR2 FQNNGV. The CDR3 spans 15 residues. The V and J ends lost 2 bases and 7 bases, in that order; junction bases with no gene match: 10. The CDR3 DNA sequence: TGTGCCAGCAGCTTAAGGCCCAGCGGGAGTGGTGAGCAGTACTTC. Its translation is CASSLRPSGSGEQYF. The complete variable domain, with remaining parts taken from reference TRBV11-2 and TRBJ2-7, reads EAGVAQSPRYKIIEKRQSVAFWCNPISGHATLYWYQQILGQGPKLLIQFQNNGVVDDSQLPKDRFSAERLKGVDSTLKIQPAKLEDSAVYLCASSLRPSGSGEQYFGPGTRLTVT.

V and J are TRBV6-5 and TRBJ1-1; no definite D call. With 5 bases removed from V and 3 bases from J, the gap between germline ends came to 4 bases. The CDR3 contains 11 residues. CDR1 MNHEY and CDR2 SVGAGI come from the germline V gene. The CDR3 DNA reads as TGTGCCAGCAGTCGGTACACTGAAGCTTTCTTT. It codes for CASSRYTEAFF.

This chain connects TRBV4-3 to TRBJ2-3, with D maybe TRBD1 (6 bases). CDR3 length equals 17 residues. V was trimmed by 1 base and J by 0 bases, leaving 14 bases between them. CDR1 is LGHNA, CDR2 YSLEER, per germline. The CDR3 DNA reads TGCGCCAGCAGCCAAGGCCAGGGGTTCTTCAGCACAGATACGCAGTATTTT. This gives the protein CASSQGQGFFSTDTQYF.

The CDR3 is CASSTNRGADTQYF. The CDR3 DNA reads as TGCGCCAGCAGCACGAACAGGGGGGCAGATACGCAGTATTTT. The V call is TRBV4-3, the J call TRBJ2-3; 8 bases are shared with TRBD1. J lost 4 bases, V lost 5 bases, and 5 bases had no gene match. CDR1 is LGHNA and CDR2 is YSLEER in the germline V gene. CDR3 length: 14 residues.

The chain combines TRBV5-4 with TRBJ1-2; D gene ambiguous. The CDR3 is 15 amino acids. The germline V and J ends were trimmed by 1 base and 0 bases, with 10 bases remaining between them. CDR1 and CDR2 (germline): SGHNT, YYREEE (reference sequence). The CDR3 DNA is TGTGCCAGCAGCTTGTTGCAGGCAGCTAACTATGGCTACACCTTC. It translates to CASSLLQAANYGYTF.

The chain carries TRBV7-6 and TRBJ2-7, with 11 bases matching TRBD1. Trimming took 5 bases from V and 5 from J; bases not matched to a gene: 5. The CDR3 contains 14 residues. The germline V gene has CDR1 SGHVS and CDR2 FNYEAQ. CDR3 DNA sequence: TGTGCCAGCAGCGTGGGACAGGGGGGAGACGAGCAGTACTTC. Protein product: CASSVGQGGDEQYF.

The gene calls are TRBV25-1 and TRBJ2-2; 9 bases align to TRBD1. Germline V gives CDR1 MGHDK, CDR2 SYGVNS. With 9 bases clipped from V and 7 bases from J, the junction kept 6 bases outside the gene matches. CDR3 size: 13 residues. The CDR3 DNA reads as TGTGCCAGTCTTACAGGGGGCGGCGGGGAGCTGTTTTTT. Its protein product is CASLTGGGGELFF. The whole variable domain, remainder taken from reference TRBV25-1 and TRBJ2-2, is EADIYQTPRYLVIGTGKKITLECSQTMGHDKMYWYQQDPGMELHLIHYSYGVNSTEKGDLSSESTVSRIRTEHFPLTLESARPSHTSQYLCASLTGGGGELFFGEGSRLTVL.